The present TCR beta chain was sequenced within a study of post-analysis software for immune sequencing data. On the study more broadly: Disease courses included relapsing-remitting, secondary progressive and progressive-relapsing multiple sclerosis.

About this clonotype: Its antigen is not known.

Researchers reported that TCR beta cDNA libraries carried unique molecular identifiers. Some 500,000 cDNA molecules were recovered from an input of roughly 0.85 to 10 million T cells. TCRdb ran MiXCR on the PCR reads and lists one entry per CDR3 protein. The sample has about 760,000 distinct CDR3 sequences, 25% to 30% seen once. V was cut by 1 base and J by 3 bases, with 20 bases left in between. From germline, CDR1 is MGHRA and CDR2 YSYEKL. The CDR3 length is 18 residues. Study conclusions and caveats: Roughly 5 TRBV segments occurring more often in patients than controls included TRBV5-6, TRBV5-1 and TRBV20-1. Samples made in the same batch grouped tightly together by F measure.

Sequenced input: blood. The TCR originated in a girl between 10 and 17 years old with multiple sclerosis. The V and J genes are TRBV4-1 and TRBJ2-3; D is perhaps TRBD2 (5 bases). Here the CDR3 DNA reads TGCGCCAGCAGCCAAGCCCCCCGCGGGTCCCAGGTAACAGATACGCAGTATTTT. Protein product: CASSQAPRGSQVTDTQYF.